This T cell receptor (beta chain) was documented in a study of blood T cell repertoires in COVID-19. Study-wide context: Both acute and convalescent COVID-19 samples were obtained from the United States, Italy and Spain.

Authors' data handling: Estimated nucleated cell counts came from reference gene primer amplification. Sequencing used immunoSEQ multiplex PCR; TCRdb keeps in-frame clones, though not all of them. V and J calls and clone size come straight from that table; D and trimming were deduced from the DNA. The sample includes over 350,000 clones, around 89% seen only once; the top ten take approximately 1%. Ages ranged from about 18 to 89 years, with residence in about two dozen US areas. Membership in each cohort depended on participant-reported clinical history. Trimming left V 0 bases short and J 1 base short, with 9 bases between. The CDR3 is made up of 15 amino acids. Germline loops: CDR1 SGDLS, CDR2 YYNGEE.

Sequencing was carried out using PBMCs or T cells enriched from blood (not recorded which). The sequence derives from a woman aged 25 to 39 with acute COVID-19. The chain uses TRBV9 and TRBJ2-3; D remains ambiguous. This chain's CDR3 is CASSVDVRGTDTQYF. In DNA form, the CDR3 reads TGTGCCAGCAGCGTAGATGTTCGGGGCACAGATACGCAGTATTTT.